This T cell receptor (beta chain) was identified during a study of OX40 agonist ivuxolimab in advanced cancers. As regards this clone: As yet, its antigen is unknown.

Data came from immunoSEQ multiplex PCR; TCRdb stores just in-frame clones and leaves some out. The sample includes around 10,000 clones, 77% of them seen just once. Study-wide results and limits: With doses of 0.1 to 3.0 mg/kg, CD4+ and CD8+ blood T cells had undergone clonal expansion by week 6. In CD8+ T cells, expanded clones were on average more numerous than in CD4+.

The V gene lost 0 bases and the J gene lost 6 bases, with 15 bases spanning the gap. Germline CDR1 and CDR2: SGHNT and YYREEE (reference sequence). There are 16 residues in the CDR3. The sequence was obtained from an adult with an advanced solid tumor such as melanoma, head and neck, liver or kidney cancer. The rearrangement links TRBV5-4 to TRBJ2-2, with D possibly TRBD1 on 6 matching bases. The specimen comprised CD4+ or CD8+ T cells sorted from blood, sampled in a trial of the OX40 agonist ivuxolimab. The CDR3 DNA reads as TGTGCCAGCAGCTTGGAACAGGGAATGTATGCCGGGGAGCTGTTTTTT. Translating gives CASSLEQGMYAGELFF. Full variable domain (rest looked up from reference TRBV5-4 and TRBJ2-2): ETGVTQSPTHLIKTRGQQVTLRCSSQSGHNTVSWYQQALGQGPQFIFQYYREEENGRGNFPPRFSGLQFPNYSSELNVNALELDDSALYLCASSLEQGMYAGELFFGEGSRLTVL.